The TCR beta chain described here comes from a study of brain T cells in children with intractable seizures. Surgery cases with the highest brain T cell transcript signatures were chosen for sequencing. Pre-surgery treatment included at least one anti-epileptic drug. Assay: immunoSEQ multiplex PCR; the TCRdb copy retains only in-frame clones and omits some. The sample gives about 110,000 clones, under 95% of which show up once; 3.8% is in the top ten. V dropped 4 bases and J dropped 1 base, with 23 bases sitting between them. The CDR3 spans 18 residues. Germline loops: CDR1 ENHRY, CDR2 SYGVKD. Here the sequenced sample was peripheral blood, taken at surgery. The chain recombines TRBV10-3 with TRBJ2-7; D gene unclear. This clonotype was obtained from a boy younger than two with hemimegalencephaly and intractable seizures. CDR3: CAISGSKISPLPSYEQYF. CDR3 DNA: TGTGCCATCAGTGGGAGTAAGATCTCCCCGCTGCCTTCCTACGAGCAGTACTTC.